This T cell receptor beta chain was documented in a study of blood T cell repertoires in COVID-19. Authors' methods: Estimates of nucleated cell counts were drawn from the amplification of reference gene primers. Clones were sequenced by immunoSEQ multiplex PCR, and TCRdb holds only the in-frame ones, with some missing. The V and J calls and clone size are taken from that table; D and trimming were inferred from the DNA. The sample has about 70,000 clones, more than 70% seen once; the top ten hold roughly 5.6%. Germline lookup yields CDR1 KGHDR and CDR2 SFDVKD. V was cut by 7 bases and J by 2 bases, with 17 bases left in between. The CDR3 totals 16 residues. This clone came up a few times.

This TCR derives from a man older than 75 with acute or convalescent COVID-19. This chain joins TRBV24-1 and TRBJ2-1; tentatively, D is TRBD1 (5 bases). The sequenced material came from peripheral blood. The DNA of the CDR3 is TGTGCCACCAGGGGGCTACCTTACTACCCCTACAATGAGCAGTTCTTC. It translates to CATRGLPYYPYNEQFF.